Each of the 29 T cell receptor beta chains below was sequenced from the same sample in a study of T cell changes during pregnancy in multiple sclerosis. Data came from immunoSEQ multiplex PCR; TCRdb stores just in-frame clones and leaves some out. The table lists about 33,000 clones, about 90% of them singletons. This sample comprised CD4+ T cells from peripheral blood mononuclear cells, obtained in the third trimester of pregnancy. These receptors came from a female donor in good health, enrolled as a control in a pregnancy study.

This chain connects TRBV4-1 to TRBJ2-2, with TRBD2 matching over 8 bases. V shed 0 bases and J 6 bases; nucleotides not matched to a gene: 3. The CDR3 has 15 residues. Germline lookup yields CDR1 MGHRA and CDR2 YSYEKL. The CDR3 sequence: CASSQEGLVPGELFF. CDR3 nucleotide sequence: TGCGCCAGCAGCCAAGAGGGACTAGTCCCCGGGGAGCTGTTTTTT.

This rearrangement joins TRBV6-1 to TRBJ2-1; 10 nucleotides match TRBD1. Germline CDR1 is MNHNS and CDR2 is SASEGT. V lost 3 bases and J lost 5; bases outside the gene matches: 4. The CDR3 covers 15 residues. CDR3 protein: CASSDWTGGHNEQFF. The CDR3 nucleotides are TGTGCCAGCAGTGATTGGACAGGGGGGCACAATGAGCAGTTCTTC.

V gene TRBV5-1 combines with J gene TRBJ2-1; TRBD2 matches 11 bases. The V segment lost 2 bases and the J segment 6 bases; nucleotides outside the gene matches: 4. The CDR3 spans 15 residues. CDR1 and CDR2 from the germline V gene are SGHRS and YFSETQ. The CDR3 DNA follows: TGCGCCAGCAGCTTTAGACTAGCGGGATTCAATGAGCAGTTCTTC. Translation gives CASSFRLAGFNEQFF. The variable domain in full, completed from reference TRBV5-1 and TRBJ2-1, reads KAGVTQTPRYLIKTRGQQVTLSCSPISGHRSVSWYQQTPGQGLQFLFEYFSETQRNKGNFPGRFSGRQFSNSRSEMNVSTLELGDSALYLCASSFRLAGFNEQFFGPGTRLTVL.

The chain is built from TRBV5-4 and TRBJ2-4; D perhaps matches TRBD1 (8 bases). Germline loops: CDR1 SGHNT, CDR2 YYREEE (reference sequence). V lost 4 bases and J 5 bases, leaving 16 bases between the germline ends. The CDR3 has 15 amino acids. The CDR3 spells CASSRGGTGENIQYF. Written as DNA, the CDR3 is TGTGCCAGCAGCCGGGGAGGGACAGGAGAAAACATTCAGTACTTC.

The V and J genes are TRBV10-2 and TRBJ2-3; weak D call: TRBD2 (7 bases). Between the trimmed V and J ends, which lost 8 bases and 1 base, there was a span of 19 bases. Germline CDR1 is WSHSY and CDR2 is SAAADI. There are 16 residues in the CDR3. The CDR3 DNA reads as TGCGCCAGCGACGGGGGGCCTACTACTGGCACAGATACGCAGTATTTT. It codes for CASDGGPTTGTDTQYF.

In its sample, this clone was seen once. The chain has TRBV11-1 and TRBJ2-3; 11 bases align to TRBD2. Germline V gene data show CDR1 as SGHAT and CDR2 as FQDESV (reference sequence). This CDR3 has 15 residues. Trimming cost V 7 bases and J 6 bases; bases outside gene matches: 9. CDR3 nucleotide sequence: TGTGCCAGCACCGCTAGCGGGGGGCCCCCCGATACGCAGTATTTT. Its protein product is CASTASGGPPDTQYF.

This clone is medium-sized. The genes are TRBV6-1 and TRBJ2-5; 7 positions match TRBD1. With 4 bases clipped from V and 5 bases from J, the junction kept 10 bases outside the gene matches. The germline V gene encodes CDR1 MNHNS and CDR2 SASEGT. The CDR3 loop spans 15 amino acids. CDR3 coding DNA: TGTGCCAGCAGTGGATTCAGGGGGTTGAGGGAGACCCAGTACTTC. Its protein is CASSGFRGLRETQYF.

The chain joins TRBV2 to TRBJ2-1, with 12 bases that match TRBD2. The CDR3 consists of 16 residues. Germline V lookup: CDR1 SNHLY, CDR2 FYNNEI. V lost 8 bases and J lost 9; bases outside the gene matches: 14. CDR3 nucleotide sequence: TGTGCCAGCGCGATCTCTACTAGCGGGAGGATCGGTGAGCAGTTCTTC. This codes for CASAISTSGRIGEQFF.

This clone has only one observation. The genes are TRBV6-6 and TRBJ2-5; TRBD2 matches 10 bases. The CDR3 totals 15 residues. Trimming removed 8 bases from V and 3 bases from J; junction bases left unmatched: 9. In germline, CDR1 is MNHNY, CDR2 SVGAGI (reference sequence). Written as DNA, the CDR3 is TGTGCCAGCGGGAGCCCTAGCGGGGGCGAAGAGACCCAGTACTTC. Translated: CASGSPSGGEETQYF.

The V gene is TRBV18, the J gene TRBJ2-3, with 9 bases aligning to TRBD2. This CDR3 contains 18 residues. V lost 0 bases and J lost 0; bases outside the gene matches: 7. CDR1 KGHSH and CDR2 LQKENI come from the germline V gene. CDR3 sequence (DNA): TGTGCCAGCTCACCACCGTTTCGAAGCGGGGGGAGCACAGATACGCAGTATTTT. It encodes CASSPPFRSGGSTDTQYF.

This chain links TRBV18 with TRBJ2-3, with 13 bases lining up with TRBD2. Germline V gene lookup returns CDR1 KGHSH and CDR2 LQKENI. The CDR3 contains 17 residues. J was trimmed by 5 bases and V by 3 bases; bases with no gene match: 8. CDR3 loop: CASSPRGTSGARDTQYF. In DNA, the CDR3 is TGTGCCAGCTCACCTCGGGGGACTAGCGGGGCGAGAGATACGCAGTATTTT.

In this sample, this clone turned up once. The rearrangement uses TRBV11-2 and TRBJ2-1, with D possibly being TRBD2 (7 bases). The germline CDR1 and CDR2 sequences are SGHAT and FQNNGV. The CDR3 has 15 residues. V lost 5 bases and J lost 5, with 16 bases in between. DNA of the CDR3: TGTGCCAGCAGCCCAAGGGGGGGCGGAAACAATGAGCAGTTCTTC. Translating gives CASSPRGGGNNEQFF.

V and J are TRBV27 and TRBJ2-2, with D possibly matching TRBD2 (6 bases). Germline V lookup: CDR1 MNHEY, CDR2 SMNVEV (reference sequence). The CDR3 is 17 amino acids. V was pared by 2 bases and J by 6 bases, with 19 bases between. CDR3 coding DNA: TGTGCCAGCAGTTTAACGCGCGGAGGGCGGGTTGCCGGGGAGCTGTTTTTT. This codes for CASSLTRGGRVAGELFF.

In its sample, this clone was seen once. This sequence joins TRBV13 and TRBJ2-2; 10 bases agree with TRBD1. The junction had 12 bases not matched to a gene; V was cut back by 11 bases and J by 6 bases. The CDR3 length is 15 residues. From germline, CDR1 is PRHDT and CDR2 FYEKMQ (reference sequence). CDR3 coding DNA: TGTGCCGTAAGTTCGGACAGGGGGTTTTCCGGGGAGCTGTTTTTT. This codes for CAVSSDRGFSGELFF.

This clone occurred a few times. The V and J genes are TRBV7-2 and TRBJ1-1; D gene uncertain. Germline V gene lookup returns CDR1 SGHTA and CDR2 FQGNSA. The CDR3 consists of 12 residues. V was cut by 4 bases and J by 1 base, with 4 bases left in between. The CDR3 region is CASSWANTEAFF. Written as DNA, the CDR3 is TGTGCCAGCAGCTGGGCGAACACTGAAGCTTTCTTT.

V is TRBV30 and J is TRBJ1-1; TRBD1 matches at 7 bases. With 2 bases clipped from V and 4 bases from J, the junction kept 4 bases outside the gene matches. The CDR3 has 13 residues. Germline V gene lookup returns CDR1 GTSNPN and CDR2 SVGIG (reference sequence). The CDR3: CAWSLPGGTEAFF. DNA of the CDR3: TGTGCCTGGAGTCTCCCAGGGGGCACTGAAGCTTTCTTT.

CDR3 sequence (DNA): TGCGCCAGCAGTGAGTCTCGGAGCACAGATACGCAGTATTTT. This gives the protein CASSESRSTDTQYF. The chain combines TRBV10-1 with TRBJ2-3; no clear D gene. The V gene's germline CDR1 is WNHNN and CDR2 SYGVQD (reference sequence). There are 14 residues in the CDR3. Trimming removed 0 bases at V and 0 bases at J, with 4 bases between.

This clone was seen more than once but under ten times. The gene calls are TRBV4-1 and TRBJ1-1; no reliable D call. The germline CDR1 and CDR2 sequences are MGHRA and YSYEKL. Trimming left V 3 bases short and J 2 bases short, with 10 bases between. The CDR3 contains 14 residues. The CDR3 bases are TGCGCCAGCAGCCATCCCCAGAAAAACACTGAAGCTTTCTTT. It specifies CASSHPQKNTEAFF.

V usage is TRBV6-5 and J usage is TRBJ2-7, with D perhaps matching TRBD1 (5 bases). Looked up from germline, CDR1 is MNHEY and CDR2 is SVGAGI. CDR3 length equals 15 residues. The V gene lost 5 bases and the J gene lost 1 base, with 15 bases spanning the gap. CDR3 DNA: TGTGCCAGCAGTACCACACCCCAGGGATCCTACGAGCAGTACTTC. Its translation is CASSTTPQGSYEQYF.

The chain uses TRBV11-2 and TRBJ2-1; 14 bases are shared with TRBD2. This CDR3 region has 13 residues. V shed 6 bases, J shed 10 bases, and the junction held 2 bases outside the gene matches. From germline, CDR1 is SGHAT and CDR2 FQNNGV. The CDR3 sequence is CASRGLAGVEQFF. CDR3 coding DNA: TGTGCCAGCAGGGGACTAGCGGGAGTCGAGCAGTTCTTC. Together with reference TRBV11-2 and TRBJ2-1, the CDR3 gives the full variable domain: EAGVAQSPRYKIIEKRQSVAFWCNPISGHATLYWYQQILGQGPKLLIQFQNNGVVDDSQLPKDRFSAERLKGVDSTLKIQPAKLEDSAVYLCASRGLAGVEQFFGPGTRLTVL.

The rearrangement joins TRBV15 to TRBJ2-5, with 7 nucleotides matching TRBD1. Germline lookup yields CDR1 LNHNV and CDR2 YYDKDF (reference sequence). The V segment lost 4 bases and the J segment 5 bases; nucleotides outside the gene matches: 7. The CDR3 runs 14 residues. This CDR3 reads CATSKQGPTETQYF. The CDR3 coding sequence is TGTGCCACCAGCAAACAGGGGCCTACCGAGACCCAGTACTTC.

The chain recombines TRBV6-4 with TRBJ1-2, with 8 bases lining up with TRBD1. The CDR3 loop spans 14 amino acids. Germline V gives CDR1 MRHNA, CDR2 SNTAGT. With V trimmed by 2 bases and J by 6 bases, 5 bases remained unmatched. This CDR3 is CASSDPRTGNGYTF. DNA of the CDR3: TGTGCCAGCAGTGACCCCCGGACAGGGAATGGCTACACCTTC.

V usage is TRBV2 and J usage is TRBJ1-5; D is uncertain. V lost 4 bases, J lost 7 bases, and 14 bases lay in between. CDR3 size: 14 residues. The germline V gene encodes CDR1 SNHLY and CDR2 FYNNEI. Written as DNA, the CDR3 is TGTGCCAGCAGTGTTGATACTGGGAGGCAGCCCCAGCATTTT. Translation: CASSVDTGRQPQHF.

This chain uses TRBV6-5 with TRBJ2-7; tentatively, D is TRBD1 (6 bases). This CDR3 is 13 amino acids long. V lost 9 bases and J 4 bases, leaving 16 bases between the germline ends. Germline V gene data show CDR1 as MNHEY and CDR2 as SVGAGI. CDR3 bases: TGTGCCAGTAAGCAGGGGAATAGGTACGAGCAGTACTTC. This translates into CASKQGNRYEQYF.

In this sample, this clone turned up once. The V and J genes are TRBV4-1 and TRBJ1-3, with TRBD1 matching over 7 bases. Germline trimming cut 3 bases from V and 0 bases from J; bases unmatched to any gene: 8. CDR1 is MGHRA, CDR2 YSYEKL, per germline. The CDR3 runs 17 residues. CDR3 sequence reads: CASSQGTVHRSGNTIYF. The CDR3 bases are TGCGCCAGCAGCCAGGGGACAGTACACCGCTCTGGAAACACCATATATTTT.

In its sample, this clone was seen once. The chain links TRBV6-5 to TRBJ2-7, with D possibly matching TRBD2 (7 bases). The CDR3 extends over 11 amino acids. CDR1 and CDR2 from the germline V gene are MNHEY and SVGAGI. The V end was cut by 6 bases, the J end by 6 bases, with 9 bases between. The CDR3 nucleotides read TGTGCCAGCAGGGGAGGGGGCGAGCAGTACTTC. Its translation is CASRGGGEQYF.

The table lists this clone with a count of one. The V call is TRBV5-1, the J call TRBJ2-1; TRBD2 matches at 13 bases. The CDR3 sequence is 19 residues long. CDR1 and CDR2 from the germline V gene are SGHRS and YFSETQ. J lost 3 bases, V lost 4 bases, and 13 bases had no gene match. Here the CDR3 DNA reads TGCGCCAGCAGCCCTACACTAGCGGGGGGGCCTAATGTCTACAATGAGCAGTTCTTC. Its translation is CASSPTLAGGPNVYNEQFF.

The chain has TRBV5-5 and TRBJ2-3, with 9 bases that match TRBD2. This CDR3 region has 15 residues. From germline, CDR1 is SGHKS and CDR2 YYEKEE (reference sequence). J was trimmed by 2 bases and V by 6 bases; bases with no gene match: 7. CDR3 loop: CASTILAGHTDTQYF. CDR3 in DNA: TGTGCCAGCACCATTCTAGCGGGACACACAGATACGCAGTATTTT. Complete variable domain (other parts from reference TRBV5-5 and TRBJ2-3): DAGVTQSPTHLIKTRGQQVTLRCSPISGHKSVSWYQQVLGQGPQFIFQYYEKEERGRGNFPDRFSARQFPNYSSELNVNALLLGDSALYLCASTILAGHTDTQYFGPGTRLTVL.

The V and J genes are TRBV6-5 and TRBJ2-5, with TRBD1 matching over 10 bases. Trimming cost V 8 bases and J 4 bases; bases outside gene matches: 7. The CDR3 runs to 14 residues. The germline V gene has CDR1 MNHEY and CDR2 SVGAGI. CDR3 DNA sequence: TGTGCCAGCGTGGGACAGGGGAGCGTAGAGACCCAGTACTTC. This sequence encodes CASVGQGSVETQYF.